A single sample is the source of the 21 T cell receptor beta chains below, sequenced in a study of early stage breast cancer tumors. Only in-frame clones appear in the TCRdb table, and some are missing; sequencing was by immunoSEQ multiplex PCR. Of about 53,000 clones in the sample, just over 90% were seen once. The sample was blood. These receptors originate from a person in their 70s with breast cancer.

The rearrangement joins TRBV5-1 to TRBJ1-1; D is uncertain. The V end was cut by 5 bases, the J end by 5 bases, with 10 bases between. CDR3 length: 12 residues. Germline CDR1 SGHRS, CDR2 YFSETQ. CDR3 sequence: CASRDRETEAFF. The CDR3 DNA follows: TGCGCCAGCAGGGATAGGGAGACTGAAGCTTTCTTT.

This chain joins TRBV4-2 and TRBJ1-2; 12 bases map to TRBD1. The CDR3 has 18 amino acids. Germline assignment: CDR1 LGHNA and CDR2 YNFKEQ. V lost 1 base and J lost 3; bases outside the gene matches: 9. The CDR3 coding sequence is TGTGCCAGCAGCCAAGGAAATCGGGGACAGGGGGCTGACTATGGCTACACCTTC. Protein product: CASSQGNRGQGADYGYTF.

The V and J genes are TRBV9 and TRBJ2-3; D may be TRBD1 (5 bases). This CDR3 is built from 14 residues. The V end lost 1 base, the J end lost 0 bases, and 6 bases lay between the germline ends. The germline gives CDR1 SGDLS, CDR2 YYNGEE. The CDR3, as DNA: TGTGCCAGCAGCGTACAGGGTAGCACAGATACGCAGTATTTT. Its protein product is CASSVQGSTDTQYF.

This clone is a singleton in its sample. The rearrangement joins TRBV11-2 to TRBJ2-2; 13 nucleotides line up with TRBD2. The J segment lost 8 bases and the V segment lost 5 bases, leaving 5 bases of the junction unmatched. The germline V gene has CDR1 SGHAT and CDR2 FQNNGV. This CDR3 is 15 amino acids long. Here the CDR3 reads CASSLRTSGSGELFF. Written as DNA, the CDR3 is TGTGCCAGCAGCCTTCGGACTAGCGGGAGTGGGGAGCTGTTTTTT.

The chain recombines TRBV6-5 with TRBJ1-2; tentative D call: TRBD1 (6 bases). The CDR3 contains 14 residues. V was clipped by 2 bases and J by 4 bases, with 11 bases between them. Germline V lookup: CDR1 MNHEY, CDR2 SVGAGI. CDR3 coding DNA: TGTGCCAGCAGTTACCTGACAGGTACCTATGGCTACACCTTC. Protein: CASSYLTGTYGYTF.

This chain links TRBV9 with TRBJ1-3; D is perhaps TRBD1 (6 bases). V was cut by 4 bases and J by 10 bases, with 12 bases left in between. The V gene's germline CDR1 is SGDLS and CDR2 YYNGEE. The CDR3 contains 12 residues. CDR3 bases: TGTGCCAGCAGCTACACAGGGCCAACCATATATTTT. Translating it yields CASSYTGPTIYF.

The chain combines TRBV5-1 with TRBJ2-1; weak D call: TRBD1 (6 bases). In germline, CDR1 is SGHRS, CDR2 YFSETQ. The CDR3 loop spans 15 amino acids. V shed 2 bases and J shed 8 bases, with 17 bases lying between them. Written as DNA, the CDR3 is TGCGCCAGCAGCTTAAACCAGGGGAGCCTCCATGAGCAGTTCTTC. Amino acid sequence: CASSLNQGSLHEQFF.

This sequence joins TRBV7-3 and TRBJ2-1; maybe TRBD2 (6 bases). CDR1 and CDR2 from the germline V gene are SGHTA and FQGTGA. Between the trimmed V and J ends, which lost 5 bases and 4 bases, there was a span of 15 bases. The length of the CDR3 is 15 residues. CDR3 sequence (DNA): TGTGCCAGCAGCCCGTCTGCGGGAAGGTACAATGAGCAGTTCTTC. Protein product: CASSPSAGRYNEQFF. Supplemented by reference TRBV7-3 and TRBJ2-1, the full variable domain reads GAGVSQTPSNKVTEKGKYVELRCDPISGHTALYWYRQSLGQGPEFLIYFQGTGAADDSGLPNDRFFAVRPEGSVSTLKIQRTERGDSAVYLCASSPSAGRYNEQFFGPGTRLTVL.

The chain carries TRBV6-6 and TRBJ1-1; unclear D gene. The CDR3 loop spans 13 amino acids. Trimming cost V 3 bases and J 4 bases, with 9 bases left between them. Germline CDR1 reads MNHNY; CDR2 reads SVGAGI (reference sequence). The CDR3 spells CASSYIGGTEAFF. In DNA, the CDR3 is TGTGCCAGCAGTTATATCGGTGGCACTGAAGCTTTCTTT.

Only one count was recorded for this clone. This chain uses TRBV5-1 with TRBJ1-5, with D perhaps TRBD1 (5 bases). Trimming left V 2 bases short and J 4 bases short, with 7 bases between. The CDR3 covers 13 residues. CDR1 is SGHRS and CDR2 is YFSETQ in the germline V gene. The CDR3 bases are TGCGCCAGCAGCTTCGGGGGTAATCAGCCCCAGCATTTT. This sequence encodes CASSFGGNQPQHF.

The rearrangement uses TRBV6-1 and TRBJ2-1; 11 positions agree with TRBD2. Per germline, CDR1 MNHNS and CDR2 SASEGT. This CDR3 has 14 amino acids. With 3 bases clipped from V and 9 bases from J, the junction kept 4 bases outside the gene matches. DNA for the CDR3: TGTGCCAGCAGTGATACTAGCGGGAGAGGTGAGCAGTTCTTC. It yields the protein CASSDTSGRGEQFF.

For this clone: A read error may produce the germline difference seen at one junction end. This chain connects TRBV7-7 to TRBJ2-1; TRBD2 aligns across 9 bases. This CDR3 contains 14 residues. Per the germline V gene, CDR1 is SSHAT and CDR2 is FNYEAQ (reference sequence). CDR3 amino acids: CASSLAGPHNEQFF. In nucleotides, the CDR3 is TGTGCTAGCAGCCTAGCGGGGCCGCACAATGAGCAGTTCTTC.

V usage is TRBV7-9 and J usage is TRBJ2-7; TRBD2 matches at 10 bases. This CDR3 has 18 amino acids. Germline V gene sequence: CDR1 SEHNR, CDR2 FQNEAQ (reference sequence). With 3 bases clipped from V and 0 bases from J, the junction kept 11 bases outside the gene matches. CDR3 nucleotide sequence: TGTGCCAGCAGCTTGCCCCCACCGGGGACTAGCGACTCCTACGAGCAGTACTTC. It encodes CASSLPPPGTSDSYEQYF. The full variable domain, rest sourced from reference TRBV7-9 and TRBJ2-7, is DTGVSQNPRHKITKRGQNVTFRCDPISEHNRLYWYRQTLGQGPEFLTYFQNEAQLEKSRLLSDRFSAERPKGSFSTLEIQRTEQGDSAMYLCASSLPPPGTSDSYEQYFGPGTRLTVT.

The chain combines TRBV28 with TRBJ2-7; TRBD1 matches at 8 bases. The germline V gene has CDR1 MDHEN and CDR2 SYDVKM. The length of the CDR3 is 13 residues. V was pared by 3 bases and J by 6 bases, with 4 bases of the junction left unmatched. CDR3 protein: CASSFPTGGEQYF. The CDR3 DNA follows: TGTGCCAGCAGTTTTCCTACAGGGGGCGAGCAGTACTTC.

The rearrangement links TRBV2 to TRBJ2-7, with 11 bases matching TRBD2. V was pared by 10 bases and J by 4 bases, with 9 bases of the junction left unmatched. The length of the CDR3 is 14 residues. Germline-derived CDR1 and CDR2 are SNHLY and FYNNEI. The CDR3 DNA sequence: TGTGCCATCCGCAGACTAGCGGGACATTACGAGCAGTACTTC. This gives the protein CAIRRLAGHYEQYF.

The genes are TRBV5-1 and TRBJ2-3; 9 positions match TRBD2. This CDR3 spans 16 amino acids. Losses at the gene ends were 4 bases for V and 5 bases for J; bases not matched to a gene: 11. Germline V lookup: CDR1 SGHRS, CDR2 YFSETQ. The CDR3 bases are TGCGCCAGCAGCCCGATAGCGGGGGCCTTGGGAGATACGCAGTATTTT. It translates to CASSPIAGALGDTQYF.

This chain links TRBV19 with TRBJ2-3, with 8 bases lining up with TRBD1. Germline V gives CDR1 LNHDA, CDR2 SQIVND (reference sequence). This CDR3 spans 15 amino acids. V shed 0 bases and J 11 bases; nucleotides not matched to a gene: 10. The CDR3 spells CASSIDRGRTEGQYF. The CDR3 DNA is TGTGCCAGTAGTATAGACAGGGGGCGCACCGAGGGGCAGTATTTT.

J is TRBJ1-1 and V is TRBV7-9; TRBD1 might be the D (6 bases). V lost 10 bases, J lost 3 bases, and 15 bases lay in between. The V gene's germline CDR1 is SEHNR and CDR2 FQNEAQ (reference sequence). The CDR3 spans 13 residues. CDR3 nucleotide sequence: TGTGCCATAGGAGGGGGGGAGGACACTGAAGCTTTCTTT. It codes for CAIGGGEDTEAFF.

The J gene is TRBJ2-7, the V gene TRBV6-6; 10 bases map to TRBD2. The germline V gene has CDR1 MNHNY and CDR2 SVGAGI (reference sequence). The CDR3 covers 15 residues. Trimming took 5 bases from V and 4 from J; bases not matched to a gene: 8. The CDR3 sequence is CASSPQAGGLYEQYF. DNA of the CDR3: TGTGCCAGCAGTCCTCAAGCGGGAGGGTTGTACGAGCAGTACTTC.

The V gene is TRBV25-1, the J gene TRBJ1-2; D is uncertain. Trimming took 6 bases from V and 0 from J, leaving 14 bases between them. Germline V gives CDR1 MGHDK, CDR2 SYGVNS. This CDR3 is built from 15 residues. CDR3 loop: CASSTGSAANYGYTF. CDR3 in DNA: TGTGCCAGCAGCACGGGGTCCGCCGCTAACTATGGCTACACCTTC.

In its sample, this clone was seen a few times. The V and J genes are TRBV6-1 and TRBJ1-4; tentatively, D is TRBD1 (6 bases). V lost 1 base to trimming and J lost 8 bases, with 11 bases between them. Germline assignment: CDR1 MNHNS and CDR2 SASEGT. CDR3 length equals 14 residues. CDR3: CASSEEGDREKLFF. For the CDR3, the DNA is TGTGCCAGCAGTGAAGAGGGGGACCGGGAAAAACTGTTTTTT.